What follows describes a single TCR beta chain. Sequencing was performed with immunoSEQ multiplex PCR; in TCRdb, only in-frame clones are kept and a portion is missing. The repertoire holds 330,000 or so clones, with 80% to 90% as singletons. This sample is drawn from a study of blood T cell repertoires in COVID-19. Individuals drawn from some 25 US areas were roughly 18 to 95 years old. Cohort 3 recovered donors had two negative PCRs, clearance, or symptom resolution. V was clipped by 5 bases and J by 6 bases; unmatched bases: 11. Germline CDR1 is MNHEY and CDR2 is SVGAGI. CDR3 size: 15 residues. This sequence joins TRBV6-5 and TRBJ1-2; 8 nucleotides match TRBD1. The receptor was isolated from a man aged 30-40 years who had recovered from COVID-19. The sequenced material came from PBMCs or T cells enriched from blood (not recorded which). CDR3 protein: CASSPSPTGVDGYTF. The CDR3 DNA reads TGTGCCAGCAGTCCCAGCCCGACAGGGGTTGATGGCTACACCTTC.